This T cell receptor beta chain derives from a study of cytotoxic CD8 clonotypes in ibrutinib-treated CLL. Some clones are missing from TCRdb's copy, which holds only in-frame ones; the method was immunoSEQ multiplex PCR. The sample records roughly 58,000 clones, 54% being singletons. The table lists this clone with a few counts. Trimming shortened V by 2 bases and J by 10 bases, and 11 bases separated the two germline ends. Germline V lookup: CDR1 MNHEY, CDR2 SVGAGI. CDR3 size: 12 residues. The genes are TRBV6-5 and TRBJ1-2; D is possibly TRBD1 (6 bases). This material consisted of PBMCs, taken at disease progression, from a patient treated with ibrutinib. The source of this sequence is a human donor with chronic lymphocytic leukemia. The CDR3 spells CASSYGGRVYTF. The CDR3 nucleotides are TGTGCCAGCAGTTACGGGGGGCGCGTCTACACCTTC.